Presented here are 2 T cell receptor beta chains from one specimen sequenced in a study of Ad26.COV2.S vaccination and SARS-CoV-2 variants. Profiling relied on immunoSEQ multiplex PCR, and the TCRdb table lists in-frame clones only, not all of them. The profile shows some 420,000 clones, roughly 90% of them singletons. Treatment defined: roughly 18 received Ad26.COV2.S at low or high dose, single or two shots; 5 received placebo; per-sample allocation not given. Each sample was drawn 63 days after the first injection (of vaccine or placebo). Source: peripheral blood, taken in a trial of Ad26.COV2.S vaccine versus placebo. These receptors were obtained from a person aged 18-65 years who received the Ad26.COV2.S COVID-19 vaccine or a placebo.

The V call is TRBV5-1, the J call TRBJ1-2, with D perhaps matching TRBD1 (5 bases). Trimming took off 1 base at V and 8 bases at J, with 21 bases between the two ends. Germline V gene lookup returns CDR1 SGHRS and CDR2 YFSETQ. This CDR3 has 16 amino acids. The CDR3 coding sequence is TGCGCCAGCAGCTTGAAGGAGGGCAGGGAACAGTTAGGCTACACCTTC. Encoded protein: CASSLKEGREQLGYTF. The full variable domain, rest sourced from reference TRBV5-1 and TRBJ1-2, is KAGVTQTPRYLIKTRGQQVTLSCSPISGHRSVSWYQQTPGQGLQFLFEYFSETQRNKGNFPGRFSGRQFSNSRSEMNVSTLELGDSALYLCASSLKEGREQLGYTFGSGTRLTVV.

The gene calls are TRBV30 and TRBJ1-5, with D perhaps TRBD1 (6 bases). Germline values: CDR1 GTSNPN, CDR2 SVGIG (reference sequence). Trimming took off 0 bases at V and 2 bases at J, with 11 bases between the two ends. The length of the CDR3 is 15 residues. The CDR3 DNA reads TGTGCCTGGAGTGTACAACAGGGCGGCAATCAGCCCCAGCATTTT. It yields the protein CAWSVQQGGNQPQHF.